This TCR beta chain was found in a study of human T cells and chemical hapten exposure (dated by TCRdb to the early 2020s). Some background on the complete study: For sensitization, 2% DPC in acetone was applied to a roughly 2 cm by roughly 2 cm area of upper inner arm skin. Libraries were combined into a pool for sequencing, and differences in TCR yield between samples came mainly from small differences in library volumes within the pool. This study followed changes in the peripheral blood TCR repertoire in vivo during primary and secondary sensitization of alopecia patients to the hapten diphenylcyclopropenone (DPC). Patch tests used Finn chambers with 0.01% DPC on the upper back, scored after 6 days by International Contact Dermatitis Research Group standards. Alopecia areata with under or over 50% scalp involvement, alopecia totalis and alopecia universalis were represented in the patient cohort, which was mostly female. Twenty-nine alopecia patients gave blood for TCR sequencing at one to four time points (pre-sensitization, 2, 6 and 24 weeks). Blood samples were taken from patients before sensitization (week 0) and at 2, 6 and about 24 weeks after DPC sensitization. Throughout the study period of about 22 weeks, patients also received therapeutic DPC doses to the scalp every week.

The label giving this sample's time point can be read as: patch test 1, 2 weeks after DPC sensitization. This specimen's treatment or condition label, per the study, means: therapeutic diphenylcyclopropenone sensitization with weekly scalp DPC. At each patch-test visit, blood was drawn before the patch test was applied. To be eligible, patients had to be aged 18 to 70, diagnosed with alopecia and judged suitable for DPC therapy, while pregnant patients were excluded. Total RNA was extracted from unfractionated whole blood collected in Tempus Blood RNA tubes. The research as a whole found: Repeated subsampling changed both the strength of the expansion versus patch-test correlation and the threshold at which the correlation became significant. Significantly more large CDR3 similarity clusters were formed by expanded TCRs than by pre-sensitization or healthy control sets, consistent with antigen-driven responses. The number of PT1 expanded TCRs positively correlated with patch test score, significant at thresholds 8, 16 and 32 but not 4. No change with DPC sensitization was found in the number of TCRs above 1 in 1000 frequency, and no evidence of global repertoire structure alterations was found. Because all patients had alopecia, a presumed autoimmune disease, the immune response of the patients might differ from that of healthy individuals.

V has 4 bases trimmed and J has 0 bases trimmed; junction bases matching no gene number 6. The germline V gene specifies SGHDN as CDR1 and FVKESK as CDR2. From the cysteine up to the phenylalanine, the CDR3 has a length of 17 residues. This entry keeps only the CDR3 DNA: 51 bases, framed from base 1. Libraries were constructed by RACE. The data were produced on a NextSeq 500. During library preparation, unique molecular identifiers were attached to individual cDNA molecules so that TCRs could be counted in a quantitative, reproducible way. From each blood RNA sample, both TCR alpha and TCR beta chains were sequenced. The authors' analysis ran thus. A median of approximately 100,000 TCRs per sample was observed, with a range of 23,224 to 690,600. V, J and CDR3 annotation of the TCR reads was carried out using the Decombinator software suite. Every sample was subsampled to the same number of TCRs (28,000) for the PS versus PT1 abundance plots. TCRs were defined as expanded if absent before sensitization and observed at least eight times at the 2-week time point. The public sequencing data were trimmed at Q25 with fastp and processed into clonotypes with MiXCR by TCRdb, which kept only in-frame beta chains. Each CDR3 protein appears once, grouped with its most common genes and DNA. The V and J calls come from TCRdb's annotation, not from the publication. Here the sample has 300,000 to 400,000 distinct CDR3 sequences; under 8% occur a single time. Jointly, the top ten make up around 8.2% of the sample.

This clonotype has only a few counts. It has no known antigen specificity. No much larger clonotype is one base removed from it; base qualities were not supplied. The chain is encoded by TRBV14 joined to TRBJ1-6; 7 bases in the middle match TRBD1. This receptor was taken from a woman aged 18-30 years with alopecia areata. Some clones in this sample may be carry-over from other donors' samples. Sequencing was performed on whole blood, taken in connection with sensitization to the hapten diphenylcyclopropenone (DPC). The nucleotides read TGTGCCAGCAGCCGGGACAGTTCCAGCTCCTATAATTCACCCCTCCACTTT. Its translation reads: CASSRDSSSSYNSPLHF. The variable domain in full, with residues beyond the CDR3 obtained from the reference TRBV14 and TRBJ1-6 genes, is EAGVTQFPSHSVIEKGQTVTLRCDPISGHDNLYWYRRVMGKEIKFLLHFVKESKQDESGMPNNRFLAERTGGTYSTLKVQPAELEDSGVYFCASSRDSSSSYNSPLHFGNGTRLTVT.